A single sample is the source of the 12 T cell receptor beta chains below, sequenced in a study of graft-versus-host responses after intestinal transplantation. Processing released intraepithelial and lamina propria lymphocytes from the graft tissue. The table came from immunoSEQ multiplex PCR; TCRdb's copy has only in-frame clones and leaves some out. The sample gives about 15,000 clones, roughly three fifths of which show up once; roughly 13% is in the top ten. This sample comprised ileum tissue, obtained 524 days after transplant. All receptors come from a human patient who received an intestinal transplant, so some T cells may come from the graft donor.

The J gene is TRBJ2-5, the V gene TRBV30; possibly TRBD2 for D (6 bases). The CDR3 loop spans 15 amino acids. Trimming took off 5 bases at V and 5 bases at J, with 21 bases between the two ends. Germline CDR1 reads GTSNPN; CDR2 reads SVGIG (reference sequence). The CDR3 DNA sequence: TGTGCCTGGGGTGCTTTTGGGGGGAGAACGGAGACCCAGTACTTC. Translated, it gives CAWGAFGGRTETQYF.

The rearrangement uses TRBV4-3 and TRBJ2-3, with 7 bases fitting TRBD2. V lost 0 bases, J lost 0 bases, and 15 bases stayed unmatched. The CDR3 totals 20 residues. Looked up from germline, CDR1 is LGHNA and CDR2 is YSLEER. CDR3 sequence: CASSQEIGRGSIISTDTQYF. The CDR3 DNA sequence: TGCGCCAGCAGCCAAGAGATAGGGCGGGGGTCCATAATAAGCACAGATACGCAGTATTTT.

The chain joins TRBV30 to TRBJ2-7; TRBD1 matches at 12 bases. CDR3 length equals 15 residues. V was pared by 3 bases and J by 7 bases, with 10 bases of the junction left unmatched. CDR1 and CDR2 (germline): GTSNPN, SVGIG (reference sequence). The CDR3 sequence: CAWSAGTGGSYEQYF. The CDR3 bases are TGTGCCTGGAGCGCCGGGACAGGGGGCTCGTATGAGCAGTACTTC. The complete variable domain, with remaining parts taken from reference TRBV30 and TRBJ2-7, reads SQTIHQWPATLVQPVGSPLSLECTVEGTSNPNLYWYRQAAGRGLQLLFYSVGIGQISSEVPQNLSASRPQDRQFILSSKKLLLSDSGFYLCAWSAGTGGSYEQYFGPGTRLTVT.

The chain employs TRBV7-2 and TRBJ2-3; D not resolved. Per germline, CDR1 SGHTA and CDR2 FQGNSA. The CDR3 loop spans 16 amino acids. Trimming took off 1 base at V and 2 bases at J, with 13 bases between the two ends. CDR3 DNA sequence: TGTGCCAGCAGCTTAGGTCTTAACAGAAACACAGATACGCAGTATTTT. It codes for CASSLGLNRNTDTQYF.

V gene TRBV7-6 combines with J gene TRBJ2-7, with 8 bases fitting TRBD1. Germline trimming cut 4 bases from V and 5 bases from J; bases unmatched to any gene: 13. The CDR3 length is 16 residues. Germline V lookup: CDR1 SGHVS, CDR2 FNYEAQ. The CDR3 here is CASSSPSTGEVDEQYF. Written as DNA, the CDR3 is TGTGCCAGCAGCTCCCCGTCGACAGGGGAAGTAGACGAGCAGTACTTC.

This clone has just one count. This rearrangement joins TRBV7-8 to TRBJ2-1, with 7 bases aligning to TRBD2. The germline gives CDR1 SGHVS, CDR2 FQNEAQ. V was pared by 4 bases and J by 7 bases, with 13 bases of the junction left unmatched. There are 16 residues in the CDR3. CDR3: CASSSFLASGNNEQFF. In DNA, the CDR3 is TGTGCCAGCAGCTCGTTTTTGGCTAGCGGAAATAATGAGCAGTTCTTC.

This clone was counted between two and nine times. V and J are TRBV4-3 and TRBJ2-7; a weak D match, TRBD2 (5 bases). With 0 bases removed from V and 5 bases from J, the gap between germline ends came to 17 bases. This CDR3 region has 16 residues. Germline CDR1 LGHNA, CDR2 YSLEER. CDR3: CASSQDGAVSGNEQYF. Here the CDR3 DNA reads TGCGCCAGCAGCCAAGATGGAGCAGTCTCCGGGAACGAGCAGTACTTC.

The chain is built from TRBV9 and TRBJ1-1; 9 nucleotides align to TRBD1. The CDR3 is 16 amino acids. Germline V CDR1 and CDR2: SGDLS, YYNGEE. With V trimmed by 2 bases and J by 4 bases, 9 bases remained unmatched. The CDR3, as DNA: TGTGCCAGCAGCGTCCCCGGGACAGGGTTCCCCACTGAAGCTTTCTTT. Translated, it gives CASSVPGTGFPTEAFF.

The V call is TRBV5-1, the J call TRBJ1-1; possibly TRBD1 for D (5 bases). This CDR3 is 16 amino acids long. V dropped 1 base and J dropped 0 bases, with 13 bases sitting between them. CDR1 and CDR2 from the germline V gene are SGHRS and YFSETQ. The CDR3 DNA is TGCGCCAGCAGCTTGCTCCGACAGAATATGAACACTGAAGCTTTCTTT. Amino acid sequence: CASSLLRQNMNTEAFF.

This chain links TRBV4-3 with TRBJ2-2, with 9 bases lining up with TRBD2. The CDR3 spans 16 residues. Germline values: CDR1 LGHNA, CDR2 YSLEER. V was pared by 0 bases and J by 5 bases, with 4 bases of the junction left unmatched. The CDR3 DNA is TGCGCCAGCAGCCAAGAGCTAGCGGGACGAACCGGGGAGCTGTTTTTT. Amino acids: CASSQELAGRTGELFF.

As for this clone: The same CDR3 also results from other DNA sequences found in this sample. The CDR3, as DNA: TGTGCCAGCTCACCCATAGGACAGGGTAGCATAAACACTGAAGCTTTCTTT. It yields the protein CASSPIGQGSINTEAFF. The chain employs TRBV18 and TRBJ1-1; the match to TRBD1 covers 8 bases. The CDR3 is made up of 17 amino acids. The V segment lost 3 bases and the J segment 2 bases; nucleotides outside the gene matches: 11. Germline CDR1 is KGHSH and CDR2 is LQKENI. Combining the CDR3 with reference TRBV18 and TRBJ1-1 gives the whole variable domain NAGVMQNPRHLVRRRGQEARLRCSPMKGHSHVYWYRQLPEEGLKFMVYLQKENIIDESGMPKERFSAEFPKEGPSILRIQQVVRGDSAAYFCASSPIGQGSINTEAFFGQGTRLTVV.

The chain carries TRBV27 and TRBJ1-1; 11 positions agree with TRBD1. V lost 5 bases to trimming and J lost 0 bases; unmatched junction nucleotides: 5. The CDR3 runs 16 residues. Germline V lookup: CDR1 MNHEY, CDR2 SMNVEV (reference sequence). The CDR3, as DNA: TGTGCCAGCAGTAAGGACAGGGGGCCGGTGAACACTGAAGCTTTCTTT. The encoded protein is CASSKDRGPVNTEAFF.